The 7 T cell receptor beta chains below come from one sample, sequenced in a study of Ad26.COV2.S vaccination and SARS-CoV-2 variants. Treatment meaning: some 20 received Ad26.COV2.S at low or high dose, single or two shots; roughly five received placebo; per-sample allocation not given. Day 63 after the first injection of vaccine or placebo was the sampling time. Data came from immunoSEQ multiplex PCR; TCRdb stores just in-frame clones and leaves some out. The data hold 400,000 to 500,000 clones, with approximately 89% observed a single time. The sample consisted of peripheral blood, taken in a trial of Ad26.COV2.S vaccine versus placebo. Source of these receptors: a person aged 18-60 years who received the Ad26.COV2.S COVID-19 vaccine or a placebo.

This chain joins TRBV7-3 and TRBJ2-3; 7 bases agree with TRBD2. Trimming took 1 base from V and 1 from J; bases not matched to a gene: 5. Germline CDR1 reads SGHTA; CDR2 reads FQGTGA. This CDR3 region has 16 residues. The CDR3 loop is CASSLRRSGGTDTQYF. DNA of the CDR3: TGTGCCAGCAGCTTAAGGAGGAGCGGGGGCACAGATACGCAGTATTTT.

A few counts support this clone. The chain uses TRBV7-8 and TRBJ1-6; a weak D match, TRBD1 (5 bases). The CDR3 spans 16 residues. CDR1 is SGHVS and CDR2 is FQNEAQ in the germline V gene. V lost 5 bases and J 4 bases, leaving 15 bases between the germline ends. The CDR3 nucleotides read TGTGCCAGCAGCGCCCGTGGGGACGTATATAATTCACCCCTCCACTTT. It translates to CASSARGDVYNSPLHF.

The chain links TRBV2 to TRBJ2-2; D is unclear. CDR3 length: 14 residues. Germline CDR1 and CDR2: SNHLY and FYNNEI. The V gene lost 4 bases and the J gene lost 3 bases, with 9 bases spanning the gap. CDR3 nucleotide sequence: TGTGCCAGCAGTGTGTTGCGATACACCGGGGAGCTGTTTTTT. This translates into CASSVLRYTGELFF. Full variable domain (remainder filled in from reference TRBV2 and TRBJ2-2): EPEVTQTPSHQVTQMGQEVILRCVPISNHLYFYWYRQILGQKVEFLVSFYNNEISEKSEIFDDQFSVERPDGSNFTLKIRSTKLEDSAMYFCASSVLRYTGELFFGEGSRLTVL.

The CDR3 loop reads CASSPHRGNTEAFF. CDR3 DNA sequence: TGTGCCAGCAGCCCCCACCGTGGGAACACTGAAGCTTTCTTT. The chain combines TRBV4-2 with TRBJ1-1; no clear D. Germline V gives CDR1 LGHNA, CDR2 YNFKEQ. Trimming stripped 4 bases from V and 1 base from J, with 10 bases between. The CDR3 covers 14 residues.

This clone appeared a single time. The chain employs TRBV6-2 or TRBV6-3 and TRBJ2-7; 7 bases are a match to TRBD2. Germline-derived CDR1 and CDR2 are MNHEY and SVGEGT. Trimming at V came to 5 bases and at J to 1 base, leaving 5 bases not matched to a gene. The CDR3 loop spans 14 amino acids. The chain's CDR3 is CASSLSRGSYEQYF. The CDR3 DNA sequence: TGTGCCAGCAGTCTCTCGCGGGGGTCCTACGAGCAGTACTTC.

This rearrangement joins TRBV25-1 to TRBJ2-1; D is unresolved. Germline V lookup: CDR1 MGHDK, CDR2 SYGVNS. V was trimmed by 6 bases and J by 0 bases, leaving 12 bases between them. This CDR3 spans 15 amino acids. As DNA, the CDR3 is TGTGCCAGCAGCGATGGGGATTTCTCCTACAATGAGCAGTTCTTC. It is translated as CASSDGDFSYNEQFF.

J is TRBJ2-1 and V is TRBV5-4, with D tentatively TRBD1 (5 bases). Germline V gene lookup returns CDR1 SGHNT and CDR2 YYREEE (reference sequence). The CDR3 runs 12 residues. Trimming left V 4 bases short and J 14 bases short, with 16 bases between. In DNA, the CDR3 is TGTGCCAGCAGCGTTCGGCAAGGGGTTGAGTTCTTC. It specifies CASSVRQGVEFF.